Each of the 29 T cell receptor beta chains below was sequenced from the same sample in a study of blood T cell repertoires in COVID-19. Repertoires were generated with immunoSEQ multiplex PCR, while TCRdb's copy carries only in-frame clones and drops some. The table lists 200,000 to 250,000 clones, around 82% of them singletons. Specimen: peripheral blood. The receptor source for this set is a human donor in a cohort sampled during active COVID-19.

The rearrangement links TRBV28 to TRBJ2-2, with D perhaps matching TRBD1 (6 bases). Germline V gene sequence: CDR1 MDHEN, CDR2 SYDVKM. This CDR3 region has 12 residues. V was shortened by 6 bases and J by 7 bases, with 9 bases between the two germline ends. The chain's CDR3 is CASSPGDGELFF. The CDR3 DNA is TGTGCCAGCAGCCCAGGGGACGGGGAGCTGTTTTTT. Based on the CDR3 plus reference TRBV28 and TRBJ2-2, the full variable domain is DVKVTQSSRYLVKRTGEKVFLECVQDMDHENMFWYRQDPGLGLRLIYFSYDVKMKEKGDIPEGYSVSREKKERFSLILESASTNQTSMYLCASSPGDGELFFGEGSRLTVL.

This clone was recorded a few times. V usage is TRBV5-4 and J usage is TRBJ1-1; 11 nucleotides align to TRBD1. Per the germline V gene, CDR1 is SGHNT and CDR2 is YYREEE (reference sequence). CDR3 length: 16 amino acids. J was trimmed by 4 bases and V by 2 bases; bases with no gene match: 7. CDR3: CASSFTTGTGGTEAFF. The CDR3 DNA follows: TGTGCCAGCAGCTTTACTACGGGGACAGGGGGCACTGAAGCTTTCTTT. The full variable domain, its missing parts supplied by reference TRBV5-4 and TRBJ1-1, is ETGVTQSPTHLIKTRGQQVTLRCSSQSGHNTVSWYQQALGQGPQFIFQYYREEENGRGNFPPRFSGLQFPNYSSELNVNALELDDSALYLCASSFTTGTGGTEAFFGQGTRLTVV.

The chain joins TRBV12-3 or TRBV12-4 to TRBJ2-5; 7 nucleotides align to TRBD2. Germline trimming cut 5 bases from V and 13 bases from J; bases unmatched to any gene: 7. The CDR3 contains 11 residues. Here the CDR3 DNA reads TGTGCCAGCAGTCCTCAGGGAGGGATGTACTTC. This codes for CASSPQGGMYF.

This rearrangement joins TRBV11-2 to TRBJ2-2; D is perhaps TRBD2 (5 bases). The CDR3 has 13 residues. Germline loops: CDR1 SGHAT, CDR2 FQNNGV. The V end lost 6 bases, the J end lost 5 bases, and 10 bases lay between the germline ends. Here the CDR3 reads CASSLARTGELFF. Written as DNA, the CDR3 is TGTGCCAGCAGTCTAGCAAGGACCGGGGAGCTGTTTTTT.

This chain connects TRBV10-3 to TRBJ2-1, with no clear D. Per the germline V gene, CDR1 is ENHRY and CDR2 is SYGVKD. This CDR3 has 14 residues. Trimming took off 2 bases at V and 10 bases at J, with 15 bases between the two ends. The CDR3 bases are TGTGCCATCAGTGAGCCGGATTCGACTGCCGAGCAGTTCTTC. Its translation is CAISEPDSTAEQFF.

This clone was counted a single time. The chain combines TRBV7-2 with TRBJ2-7; 10 bases are a match to TRBD1. From germline, CDR1 is SGHTA and CDR2 FQGNSA. The V and J ends lost 5 bases and 9 bases, in that order; junction bases with no gene match: 4. The CDR3 sequence is 12 residues long. The CDR3 DNA follows: TGTGCCAGCAGCCCCCGACAGGGGGCGCAGTACTTC. Protein product: CASSPRQGAQYF. Based on the CDR3 plus reference TRBV7-2 and TRBJ2-7, the full variable domain is GAGVSQSPSNKVTEKGKDVELRCDPISGHTALYWYRQSLGQGLEFLIYFQGNSAPDKSGLPSDRFSAERTGGSVSTLTIQRTQQEDSAVYLCASSPRQGAQYFGPGTRLTVT.

The chain has TRBV19 and TRBJ2-1; 13 bases align to TRBD2. V lost 5 bases and J lost 4; bases outside the gene matches: 20. Germline V CDR1 and CDR2: LNHDA, SQIVND (reference sequence). This CDR3 has 21 amino acids. For the CDR3, the DNA is TGTGCCAGTAGTTCACCCCGGGGACAGGGGTGGGGACTAGCGGGATACAATGAGCAGTTCTTC. It yields the protein CASSSPRGQGWGLAGYNEQFF. Drawing the rest from reference TRBV19 and TRBJ2-1, the complete variable domain is DGGITQSPKYLFRKEGQNVTLSCEQNLNHDAMYWYRQDPGQGLRLIYYSQIVNDFQKGDIAEGYSVSREKKESFPLTVTSAQKNPTAFYLCASSSPRGQGWGLAGYNEQFFGPGTRLTVL.

This clone was detected ten times or more. The CDR3, as DNA: TGTGCCAGCAGTTACTCGGCCCGTCTGAACTATGGCTACACCTTC. Protein: CASSYSARLNYGYTF. The chain joins TRBV6-5 to TRBJ1-2, with D hard to call. Between the trimmed V and J ends, which lost 0 bases and 2 bases, there was a span of 10 bases. The CDR3 has 15 residues. The germline gives CDR1 MNHEY, CDR2 SVGAGI.

This clone came up once. The rearrangement joins TRBV10-3 to TRBJ1-1, with TRBD1 matching over 10 bases. The CDR3 spans 16 residues. V was pared by 10 bases and J by 0 bases, with 11 bases of the junction left unmatched. CDR1 ENHRY and CDR2 SYGVKD come from the germline V gene. CDR3 protein: CATLTGTGAMNTEAFF. Written as DNA, the CDR3 is TGTGCCACCCTGACCGGGACAGGGGCCATGAACACTGAAGCTTTCTTT.

The chain employs TRBV9 and TRBJ2-1; 8 bases match TRBD1. Germline V gives CDR1 SGDLS, CDR2 YYNGEE. This CDR3 has 15 residues. The trim removed 4 bases at V and 4 bases at J, leaving 7 bases unmatched. For the CDR3, the DNA is TGTGCCAGCAGCAGGACAGGGATAAGGTACAATGAGCAGTTCTTC. It is translated as CASSRTGIRYNEQFF. Variable domain in full (rest from reference TRBV9 and TRBJ2-1): DSGVTQTPKHLITATGQRVTLRCSPRSGDLSVYWYQQSLDQGLQFLIQYYNGEERAKGNILERFSAQQFPDLHSELNLSSLELGDSALYFCASSRTGIRYNEQFFGPGTRLTVL.

The chain carries TRBV15 and TRBJ1-5, with D possibly TRBD1 on 6 matching bases. The CDR3 is made up of 16 amino acids. Germline V gives CDR1 LNHNV, CDR2 YYDKDF (reference sequence). V was shortened by 2 bases and J by 5 bases, with 16 bases between the two germline ends. CDR3 sequence: CATSRPRDIGDQPQHF. In nucleotides, the CDR3 is TGTGCCACCAGCAGACCCCGGGACATAGGGGATCAGCCCCAGCATTTT.

This clone was observed a handful of times. The chain carries TRBV19 and TRBJ2-7; TRBD1 aligns across 7 bases. The germline CDR1 and CDR2 sequences are LNHDA and SQIVND (reference sequence). There are 15 residues in the CDR3. The J segment lost 2 bases and the V segment lost 4 bases, leaving 8 bases of the junction unmatched. CDR3 region: CASSSRDSRTYEQYF. DNA of the CDR3: TGTGCCAGTAGTAGCCGGGACAGTCGTACCTACGAGCAGTACTTC.

The chain joins TRBV29-1 to TRBJ2-5; tentatively, D is TRBD2 (7 bases). The CDR3 length is 13 residues. Trimming pared 2 bases from V and 5 bases from J, leaving 12 bases between. Germline lookup yields CDR1 SQVTM and CDR2 ANQGSEA. The CDR3 nucleotides are TGCAGCGTTGAATATGGGGGGGCCGAGACCCAGTACTTC. Residues: CSVEYGGAETQYF.

V gene TRBV11-2 combines with J gene TRBJ2-1; 11 bases match TRBD2. Trimming removed 3 bases from V and 10 bases from J; junction bases left unmatched: 8. This CDR3 has 15 amino acids. CDR1 and CDR2 (germline): SGHAT, FQNNGV. The CDR3 region is CASSFLAGGLGEQFF. The CDR3 DNA reads as TGTGCCAGCAGCTTTTTAGCGGGAGGGCTGGGGGAGCAGTTCTTC.

This clone was found a few times. The chain carries TRBV4-1 and TRBJ2-7, with 13 bases fitting TRBD2. Losses at the gene ends were 3 bases for V and 4 bases for J; bases not matched to a gene: 15. Germline CDR1 reads MGHRA; CDR2 reads YSYEKL. The CDR3 totals 19 residues. The CDR3 nucleotides read TGCGCCAGCAGCCACCCAGCTGGGGGACTAGCGGGACGGGGATACGAGCAGTACTTC. Translated: CASSHPAGGLAGRGYEQYF.

This clone was recorded once. V gene TRBV19 combines with J gene TRBJ1-6, with D possibly being TRBD1 (5 bases). The CDR3 runs 14 residues. V dropped 6 bases and J dropped 7 bases, with 13 bases sitting between them. CDR1 LNHDA and CDR2 SQIVND come from the germline V gene (reference sequence). The CDR3 nucleotides are TGTGCCAGTAGGTTTCAGGGTAACAATTCACCCCTCCACTTT. Amino acid sequence: CASRFQGNNSPLHF.

V and J are TRBV2 and TRBJ2-7; D is undetermined. CDR1 and CDR2 (germline): SNHLY, FYNNEI. V lost 5 bases and J lost 4, with 15 bases in between. The CDR3 runs to 14 residues. This CDR3 is CASSRLLLAYEQYF. DNA of the CDR3: TGTGCCAGCAGTCGTCTTCTCCTGGCTTACGAGCAGTACTTC.

This clone was counted a few times. This rearrangement joins TRBV18 to TRBJ2-1, with 9 bases aligning to TRBD2. The CDR3 totals 16 residues. J lost 10 bases, V lost 6 bases, and 16 bases had no gene match. Germline lookup yields CDR1 KGHSH and CDR2 LQKENI. In DNA form, the CDR3 reads TGTGCCAGCTCTCCCGCGACTAGCGGTACTTTTAGGGAGCAGTTCTTC. Its protein product is CASSPATSGTFREQFF.

This sequence joins TRBV14 and TRBJ2-2; D is perhaps TRBD2 (5 bases). The germline CDR1 and CDR2 sequences are SGHDN and FVKESK. Trimming took 4 bases from V and 5 from J, leaving 14 bases between them. The CDR3 loop spans 15 amino acids. The CDR3 region has the DNA TGTGCCAGCAGCCGAGTATCGGGGATGACCGGGGAGCTGTTTTTT. Translating it yields CASSRVSGMTGELFF. Supplemented by reference TRBV14 and TRBJ2-2, the full variable domain reads EAGVTQFPSHSVIEKGQTVTLRCDPISGHDNLYWYRRVMGKEIKFLLHFVKESKQDESGMPNNRFLAERTGGTYSTLKVQPAELEDSGVYFCASSRVSGMTGELFFGEGSRLTVL.

The gene calls are TRBV5-1 and TRBJ2-1; 12 bases line up with TRBD2. The germline gives CDR1 SGHRS, CDR2 YFSETQ. The V gene end was trimmed by 9 bases and the J gene end by 8 bases; junction bases not matched to a gene: 9. The CDR3 extends over 14 amino acids. The CDR3 protein is CATATSGSPHEQFF. DNA of the CDR3: TGCGCCACCGCGACTAGCGGGAGTCCCCATGAGCAGTTCTTC. The full variable domain, its missing parts supplied by reference TRBV5-1 and TRBJ2-1, is KAGVTQTPRYLIKTRGQQVTLSCSPISGHRSVSWYQQTPGQGLQFLFEYFSETQRNKGNFPGRFSGRQFSNSRSEMNVSTLELGDSALYLCATATSGSPHEQFFGPGTRLTVL.

This chain links TRBV6-2 or TRBV6-3 with TRBJ2-5, with 15 bases lining up with TRBD2. Losses at the gene ends were 4 bases for V and 5 bases for J; bases not matched to a gene: 11. Germline lookup yields CDR1 MNHEY and CDR2 SVGEGT. The CDR3 extends over 18 amino acids. CDR3 protein: CASSSRGLAGGLEETQYF. CDR3 sequence (DNA): TGTGCCAGCAGTTCCCGCGGACTAGCGGGGGGGCTAGAGGAGACCCAGTACTTC.

The CDR3 reads CASSPTLRQFYEQYF. The CDR3 DNA follows: TGTGCCAGCAGTCCAACCCTCCGACAGTTCTACGAGCAGTACTTC. The J gene is TRBJ2-7, the V gene TRBV28; D is possibly TRBD1 (5 bases). This CDR3 contains 15 residues. CDR1 MDHEN and CDR2 SYDVKM come from the germline V gene. Deletions cut 5 bases from V and 3 bases from J, with 17 bases between.

The V gene is TRBV7-8, the J gene TRBJ1-2; 8 bases map to TRBD1. The CDR3 spans 13 residues. Trimming took 5 bases from V and 6 from J; bases not matched to a gene: 5. Germline-derived CDR1 and CDR2 are SGHVS and FQNEAQ. The CDR3 DNA reads as TGTGCCAGCAGCACAGACAGGGGCAATGGCTACACCTTC. It encodes CASSTDRGNGYTF.

The rearrangement joins TRBV6-2 or TRBV6-3 to TRBJ2-7; a weak D match, TRBD1 (5 bases). The CDR3 runs to 12 residues. Per the germline V gene, CDR1 is MNHEY and CDR2 is SVGEGT. V dropped 6 bases and J dropped 5 bases, with 11 bases sitting between them. This CDR3 reads CASSRQDNEQYF. The CDR3 nucleotides read TGTGCCAGCAGCCGCCAGGACAACGAGCAGTACTTC.

The gene calls are TRBV15 and TRBJ2-1; 8 bases fit TRBD2. J was trimmed by 7 bases and V by 1 base; bases with no gene match: 3. CDR1 LNHNV and CDR2 YYDKDF come from the germline V gene (reference sequence). The length of the CDR3 is 14 residues. CDR3 region: CATSRGREGNEQFF. CDR3 DNA sequence: TGTGCCACCAGCAGAGGACGGGAGGGGAATGAGCAGTTCTTC.

This sequence joins TRBV4-3 and TRBJ1-5, with D possibly TRBD1 on 6 matching bases. The CDR3 length is 15 residues. The germline V gene has CDR1 LGHNA and CDR2 YSLEER. Trimming took off 0 bases at V and 2 bases at J, with 8 bases between the two ends. The CDR3, as DNA: TGCGCCAGCAGCCAAGATTCAGGGGGCAATCAGCCCCAGCATTTT. Amino acid sequence: CASSQDSGGNQPQHF.

The sample holds one count of this clone. J is TRBJ1-2 and V is TRBV12-3 or TRBV12-4, with 8 nucleotides matching TRBD1. V lost 7 bases, J lost 6 bases, and 7 bases stayed unmatched. This CDR3 contains 13 residues. The CDR3 DNA follows: TGTGCCAGCATTAAGGCGACAGGGGATGGCTACACCTTC. Protein product: CASIKATGDGYTF.

This clone has a single count. The CDR3 DNA sequence: TGTGCCAGCAGTCCCCTCCGGCAGCCCCAGCATTTT. It is translated as CASSPLRQPQHF. This rearrangement joins TRBV28 to TRBJ1-5, with no clear D. V lost 5 bases and J 7 bases, leaving 9 bases between the germline ends. The germline V gene encodes CDR1 MDHEN and CDR2 SYDVKM. The CDR3 loop spans 12 amino acids. Filled out from reference TRBV28 and TRBJ1-5, the complete variable domain reads DVKVTQSSRYLVKRTGEKVFLECVQDMDHENMFWYRQDPGLGLRLIYFSYDVKMKEKGDIPEGYSVSREKKERFSLILESASTNQTSMYLCASSPLRQPQHFGDGTRLSIL.

V gene TRBV7-2 combines with J gene TRBJ2-7; tentatively, D is TRBD2 (7 bases). The CDR3 has 13 amino acids. CDR1 and CDR2 (germline): SGHTA, FQGNSA. The V end was cut by 11 bases, the J end by 5 bases, with 19 bases between. CDR3 protein: CAGTRGGSHEQYF. In nucleotides, the CDR3 is TGTGCCGGAACAAGGGGGGGGTCCCACGAGCAGTACTTC.